The 8 T cell receptor beta chains below were found in one sample sequenced in a study of blood T cell repertoires in COVID-19. Sequencing was performed with immunoSEQ multiplex PCR; in TCRdb, only in-frame clones are kept and a portion is missing. The table includes a few hundred thousand clones, roughly 90% detected once. Sequencing was performed on peripheral blood. The receptors were sampled from a woman in her 50s with active or convalescent COVID-19.

This chain uses TRBV6-1 with TRBJ1-2; D may be TRBD1 (5 bases). V shed 0 bases and J shed 7 bases, with 12 bases lying between them. This CDR3 spans 14 amino acids. The germline gives CDR1 MNHNS, CDR2 SASEGT. CDR3 region: CASSEATGGGGYTF. The CDR3 DNA is TGTGCCAGCAGTGAAGCGACGGGGGGTGGTGGCTACACCTTC.

This chain links TRBV6-4 with TRBJ2-3; weak D call: TRBD1 (6 bases). V dropped 0 bases and J dropped 3 bases, with 13 bases sitting between them. Germline CDR1 MRHNA, CDR2 SNTAGT. CDR3 length: 16 residues. CDR3 in amino acids: CASSDSGGVGTDTQYF. CDR3 nucleotides: TGTGCCAGCAGTGACTCAGGGGGAGTGGGAACAGATACGCAGTATTTT.

The rearrangement joins TRBV7-9 to TRBJ2-3, with D possibly being TRBD1 (5 bases). The CDR3 runs to 14 residues. Germline loops: CDR1 SEHNR, CDR2 FQNEAQ (reference sequence). V lost 11 bases, J lost 0 bases, and 15 bases lay in between. CDR3 DNA sequence: TGTGCCGGATGGCAGGGCGATAGCACAGATACGCAGTATTTT. Encoded protein: CAGWQGDSTDTQYF.

The CDR3 region is CASTETSGRQFF. The CDR3 DNA sequence: TGTGCCAGCACAGAGACTAGCGGGAGGCAGTTCTTC. This rearrangement joins TRBV2 to TRBJ2-1; 12 nucleotides align to TRBD2. J gave up 12 bases and V 7 bases, and 4 bases lay outside the gene matches. This CDR3 region has 12 residues. Germline CDR1 and CDR2: SNHLY and FYNNEI.

V usage is TRBV29-1 and J usage is TRBJ2-7, with D perhaps TRBD2 (5 bases). This CDR3 spans 15 amino acids. Trimming pared 2 bases from V and 0 bases from J, leaving 14 bases between. From germline, CDR1 is SQVTM and CDR2 ANQGSEA. DNA for the CDR3: TGCAGCGTTGAAATCCCTATCGGGGACTCCTACGAGCAGTACTTC. Amino acid sequence: CSVEIPIGDSYEQYF.

The genes are TRBV30 and TRBJ2-7; a possible D gene is TRBD2 (6 bases). V lost 0 bases and J lost 4, with 10 bases in between. The CDR3 sequence is 13 residues long. CDR1 and CDR2 from the germline V gene are GTSNPN and SVGIG (reference sequence). The CDR3 nucleotides read TGTGCCTGGAGTGTAAGGAGGGGTTACGAGCAGTACTTC. This sequence encodes CAWSVRRGYEQYF.

The V call is TRBV6-4, the J call TRBJ1-1; D ambiguous. This CDR3 contains 13 residues. The V and J ends lost 8 bases and 1 base respectively, with 11 bases between them. Germline loops: CDR1 MRHNA, CDR2 SNTAGT. The CDR3 DNA reads TGTGCCAGCTCCTCCTCGGGGAACACTGAAGCTTTCTTT. It specifies CASSSSGNTEAFF.

DNA of the CDR3: TGTGCCACCAGCAGACCGGAGGGATATGATGAAAAACTGTTTTTT. Protein sequence: CATSRPEGYDEKLFF. V usage is TRBV15 and J usage is TRBJ1-4; D remains unclear. There are 15 residues in the CDR3. V lost 2 bases and J lost 6, with 13 bases in between. Germline V gene sequence: CDR1 LNHNV, CDR2 YYDKDF (reference sequence).